The 3 T cell receptor beta chains below were found in one sample sequenced in a study of blood T cell repertoires in COVID-19. The assay was immunoSEQ multiplex PCR, and TCRdb's table has in-frame clones only and misses some. The sample records roughly 240,000 clones, 75% to 90% being singletons. Sequencing was done on a sample of peripheral blood. The source is a man aged 55 to 70 who had recovered from COVID-19.

This clone was detected ten times or more. The chain recombines TRBV7-2 with TRBJ2-1, with D tentatively TRBD1 (6 bases). CDR3 length equals 14 residues. CDR1 and CDR2 from the germline V gene are SGHTA and FQGNSA. V dropped 3 bases and J dropped 4 bases, with 10 bases sitting between them. The CDR3 nucleotides are TGTGCCAGCAGCTTGGGACAAAGGTACAATGAGCAGTTCTTC. Its translation: CASSLGQRYNEQFF.

CDR3 amino acids: CASSRGQPQHF. Written as DNA, the CDR3 is TGTGCCAGCAGCAGGGGTCAGCCCCAGCATTTT. V and J are TRBV12-3 or TRBV12-4 and TRBJ1-5; TRBD1 might be the D (6 bases). The V end lost 6 bases, the J end lost 6 bases, and 6 bases lay between the germline ends. This CDR3 has 11 amino acids.

The chain has TRBV25-1 and TRBJ1-1; D is unclear. Trimming removed 1 base at V and 0 bases at J, with 9 bases between. Germline CDR1 reads MGHDK; CDR2 reads SYGVNS. The CDR3 runs 15 residues. Written as DNA, the CDR3 is TGTGCCAGCAGTGAATCCGGGAAAATGAACACTGAAGCTTTCTTT. Its protein is CASSESGKMNTEAFF.